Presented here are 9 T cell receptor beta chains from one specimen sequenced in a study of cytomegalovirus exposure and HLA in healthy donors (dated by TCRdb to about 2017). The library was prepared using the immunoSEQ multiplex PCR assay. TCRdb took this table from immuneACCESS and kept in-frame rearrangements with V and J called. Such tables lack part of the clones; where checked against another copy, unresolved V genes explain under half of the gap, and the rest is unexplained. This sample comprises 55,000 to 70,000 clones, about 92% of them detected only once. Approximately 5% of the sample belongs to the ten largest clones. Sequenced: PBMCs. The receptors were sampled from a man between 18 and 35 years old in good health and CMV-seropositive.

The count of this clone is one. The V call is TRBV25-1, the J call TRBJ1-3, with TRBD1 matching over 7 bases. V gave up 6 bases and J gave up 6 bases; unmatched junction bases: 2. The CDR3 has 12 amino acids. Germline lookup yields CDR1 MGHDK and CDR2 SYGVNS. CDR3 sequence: CASRTGPNTIYF. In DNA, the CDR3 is TGTGCCAGCAGGACAGGGCCAAACACCATATATTTT.

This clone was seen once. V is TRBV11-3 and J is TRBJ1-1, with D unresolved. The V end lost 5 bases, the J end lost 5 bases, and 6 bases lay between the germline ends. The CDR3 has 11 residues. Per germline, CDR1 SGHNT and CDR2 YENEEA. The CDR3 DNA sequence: TGTGCCAGCAGCGAGGGAACTGAAGCTTTCTTT. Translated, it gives CASSEGTEAFF.

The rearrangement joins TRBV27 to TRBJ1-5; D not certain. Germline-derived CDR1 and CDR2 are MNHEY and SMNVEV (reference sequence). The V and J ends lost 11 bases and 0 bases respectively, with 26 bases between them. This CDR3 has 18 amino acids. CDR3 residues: CAGKSPGGPEYSNQPQHF. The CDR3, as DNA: TGTGCCGGAAAGTCCCCGGGCGGGCCGGAGTATAGCAATCAGCCCCAGCATTTT.

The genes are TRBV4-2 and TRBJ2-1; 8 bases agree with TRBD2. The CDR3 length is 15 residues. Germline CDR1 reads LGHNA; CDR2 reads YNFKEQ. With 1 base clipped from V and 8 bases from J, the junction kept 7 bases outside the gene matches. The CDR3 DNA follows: TGTGCCAGCAGCCAAGGAGCGGGAGATACGGATGAGCAGTTCTTC. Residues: CASSQGAGDTDEQFF.

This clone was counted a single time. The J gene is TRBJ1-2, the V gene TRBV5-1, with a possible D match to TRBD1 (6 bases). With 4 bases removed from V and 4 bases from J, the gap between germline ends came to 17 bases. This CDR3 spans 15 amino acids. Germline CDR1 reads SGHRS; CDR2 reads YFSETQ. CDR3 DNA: TGCGCCAGCAGCCCGCGACAGGCCTCCTCCTATGGCTACACCTTC. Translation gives CASSPRQASSYGYTF.

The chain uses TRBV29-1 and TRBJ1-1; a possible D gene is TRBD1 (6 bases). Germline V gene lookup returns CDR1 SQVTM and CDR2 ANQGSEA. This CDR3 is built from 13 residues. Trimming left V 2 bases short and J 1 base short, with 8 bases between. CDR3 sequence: CSVEKGQNTEAFF. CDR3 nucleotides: TGCAGCGTTGAAAAGGGACAGAACACTGAAGCTTTCTTT. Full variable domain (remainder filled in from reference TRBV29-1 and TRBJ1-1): SAVISQKPSRDICQRGTSLTIQCQVDSQVTMMFWYRQQPGQSLTLIATANQGSEATYESGFVIDKFPISRPNLTFSTLTVSNMSPEDSSIYLCSVEKGQNTEAFFGQGTRLTVV.

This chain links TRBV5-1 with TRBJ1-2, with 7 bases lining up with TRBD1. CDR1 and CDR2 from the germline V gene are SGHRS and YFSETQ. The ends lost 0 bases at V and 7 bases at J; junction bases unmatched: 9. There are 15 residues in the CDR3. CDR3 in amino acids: CASSLGSEGAGGYTF. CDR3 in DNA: TGCGCCAGCAGCTTGGGATCGGAGGGGGCAGGTGGCTACACCTTC.

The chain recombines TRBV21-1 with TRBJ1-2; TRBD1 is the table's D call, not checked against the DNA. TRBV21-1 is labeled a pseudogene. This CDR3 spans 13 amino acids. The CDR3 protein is CASSPVMSGGYTF. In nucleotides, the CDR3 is TGTGCCAGCAGCCCCGTCATGTCAGGAGGCTACACCTTC.

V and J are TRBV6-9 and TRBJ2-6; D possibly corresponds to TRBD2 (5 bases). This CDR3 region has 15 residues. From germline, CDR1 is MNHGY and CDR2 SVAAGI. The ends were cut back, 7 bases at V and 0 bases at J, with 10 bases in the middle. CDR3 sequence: CASNGESSGANVLTF. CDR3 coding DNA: TGTGCCAGCAACGGGGAGAGCTCTGGGGCCAACGTCCTGACTTTC.